This T cell receptor beta chain was obtained from a study of OX40 agonist ivuxolimab in advanced cancers. Background on the study: Among those enrolled, mean age was 60 years (range 23 to 79) and about 79% were male.

Here immunoSEQ multiplex PCR was the method, and the copy in TCRdb shows in-frame clones only, minus some. Of tens of thousands of clones listed, nearly 90% are singletons. The CDR3 length is 14 residues. Germline V gene lookup returns CDR1 SGHTS and CDR2 YDEGEE. Between the trimmed V and J ends, which lost 4 bases and 7 bases, there was a span of 15 bases. This TCR was sampled from an adult with an advanced solid tumor such as melanoma, head and neck, liver or kidney cancer. The chain recombines TRBV5-8 with TRBJ2-1; D possibly uses TRBD1 or TRBD2 (5 bases each). Sequenced material: CD4+ or CD8+ T cells sorted from blood, taken in a trial of the OX40 agonist ivuxolimab. CDR3 loop: CASSRGAVLNEQFF. Here the CDR3 DNA reads TGTGCCAGCAGCAGAGGGGCAGTATTAAATGAGCAGTTCTTC.